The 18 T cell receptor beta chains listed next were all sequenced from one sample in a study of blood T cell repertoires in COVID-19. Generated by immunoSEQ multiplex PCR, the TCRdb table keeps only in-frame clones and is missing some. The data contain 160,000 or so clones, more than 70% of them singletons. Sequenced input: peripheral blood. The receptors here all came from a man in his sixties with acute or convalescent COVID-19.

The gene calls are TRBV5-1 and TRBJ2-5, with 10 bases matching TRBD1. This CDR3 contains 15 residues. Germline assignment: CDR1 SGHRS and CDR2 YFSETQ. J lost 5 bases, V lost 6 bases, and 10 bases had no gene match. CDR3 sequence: CASTTGGTGDETQYF. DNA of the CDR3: TGCGCCAGCACCACCGGCGGGACAGGGGACGAGACCCAGTACTTC.

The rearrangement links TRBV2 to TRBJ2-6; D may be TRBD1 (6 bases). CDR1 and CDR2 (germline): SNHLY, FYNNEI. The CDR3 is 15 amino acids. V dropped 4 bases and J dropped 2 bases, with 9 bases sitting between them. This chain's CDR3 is CASSGNRAGANVLTF. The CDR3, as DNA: TGTGCCAGCAGTGGGAACAGGGCTGGGGCCAACGTCCTGACTTTC.

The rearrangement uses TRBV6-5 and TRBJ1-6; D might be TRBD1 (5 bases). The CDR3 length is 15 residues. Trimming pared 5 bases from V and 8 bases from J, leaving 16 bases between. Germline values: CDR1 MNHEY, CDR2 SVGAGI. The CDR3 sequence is CASSPQGGDHSPLHF. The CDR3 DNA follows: TGTGCCAGCAGTCCCCAAGGAGGGGACCATTCACCCCTCCACTTT.

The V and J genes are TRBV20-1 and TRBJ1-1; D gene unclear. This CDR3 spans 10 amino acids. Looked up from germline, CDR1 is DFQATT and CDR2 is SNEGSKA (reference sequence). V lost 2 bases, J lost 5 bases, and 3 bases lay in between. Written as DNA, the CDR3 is TGCAGTGCTAGACAGACTGAAGCTTTCTTT. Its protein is CSARQTEAFF.

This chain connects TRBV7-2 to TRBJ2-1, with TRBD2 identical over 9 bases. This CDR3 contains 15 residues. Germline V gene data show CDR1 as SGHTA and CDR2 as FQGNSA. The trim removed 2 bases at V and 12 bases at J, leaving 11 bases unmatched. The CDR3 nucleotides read TGTGCCAGCAGCTTATTAGCGGGGGTCCAGGGCTTGCAGTTCTTC. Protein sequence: CASSLLAGVQGLQFF.

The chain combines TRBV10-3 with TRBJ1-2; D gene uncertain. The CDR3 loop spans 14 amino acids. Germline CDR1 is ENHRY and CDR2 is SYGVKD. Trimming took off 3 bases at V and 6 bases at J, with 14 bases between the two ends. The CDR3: CAISERAAEDGYTF. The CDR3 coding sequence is TGTGCCATCAGTGAACGGGCGGCGGAGGATGGCTACACCTTC.

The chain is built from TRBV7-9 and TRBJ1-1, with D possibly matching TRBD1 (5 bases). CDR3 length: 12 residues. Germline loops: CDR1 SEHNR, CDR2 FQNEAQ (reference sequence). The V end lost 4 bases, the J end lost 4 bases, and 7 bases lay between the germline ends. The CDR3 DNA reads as TGTGCCAGCAGCTCGGGGGTCACTGAAGCTTTCTTT. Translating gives CASSSGVTEAFF.

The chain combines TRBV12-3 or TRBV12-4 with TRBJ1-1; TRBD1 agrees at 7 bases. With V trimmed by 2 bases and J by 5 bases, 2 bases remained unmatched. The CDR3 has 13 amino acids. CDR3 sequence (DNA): TGTGCCAGCAGTTTAAGGGGGCAGACTGAAGCTTTCTTT. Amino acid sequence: CASSLRGQTEAFF.

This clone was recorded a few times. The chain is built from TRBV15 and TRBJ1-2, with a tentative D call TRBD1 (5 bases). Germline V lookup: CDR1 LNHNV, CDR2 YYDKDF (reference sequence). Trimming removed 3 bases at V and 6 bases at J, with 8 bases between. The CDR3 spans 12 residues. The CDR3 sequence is CATSSSGHGYTF. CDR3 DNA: TGTGCCACCAGCAGTTCAGGGCATGGCTACACCTTC.

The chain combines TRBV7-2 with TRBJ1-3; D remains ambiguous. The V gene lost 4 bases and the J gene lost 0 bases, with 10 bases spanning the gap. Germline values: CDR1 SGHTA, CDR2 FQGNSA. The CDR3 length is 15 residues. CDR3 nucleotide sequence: TGTGCCAGCAGCTCTTCCCCCCGCTCTGGAAACACCATATATTTT. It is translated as CASSSSPRSGNTIYF.

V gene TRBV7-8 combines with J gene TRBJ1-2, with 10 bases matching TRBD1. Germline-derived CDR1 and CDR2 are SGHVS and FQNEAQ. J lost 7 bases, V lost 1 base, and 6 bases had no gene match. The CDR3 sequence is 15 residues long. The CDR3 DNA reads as TGTGCCAGCAGCTTAGTGGACAGGGGGAGAGGTGGCTACACCTTC. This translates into CASSLVDRGRGGYTF.

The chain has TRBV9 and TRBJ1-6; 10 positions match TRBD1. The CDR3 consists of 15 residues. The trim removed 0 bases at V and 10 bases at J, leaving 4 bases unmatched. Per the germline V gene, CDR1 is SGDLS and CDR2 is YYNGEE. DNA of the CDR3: TGTGCCAGCAGCGTAGGGGACAGGGGAGGGTCACCCCTCCACTTT. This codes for CASSVGDRGGSPLHF. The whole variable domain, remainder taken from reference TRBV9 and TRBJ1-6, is DSGVTQTPKHLITATGQRVTLRCSPRSGDLSVYWYQQSLDQGLQFLIQYYNGEERAKGNILERFSAQQFPDLHSELNLSSLELGDSALYFCASSVGDRGGSPLHFGNGTRLTVT.

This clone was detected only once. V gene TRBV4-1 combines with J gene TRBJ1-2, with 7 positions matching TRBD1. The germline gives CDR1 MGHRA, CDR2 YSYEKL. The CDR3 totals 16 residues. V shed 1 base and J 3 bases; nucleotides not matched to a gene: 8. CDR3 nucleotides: TGCGCCAGCAGCCAAGGACAGGGAATATTAGACTATGGCTACACCTTC. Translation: CASSQGQGILDYGYTF.

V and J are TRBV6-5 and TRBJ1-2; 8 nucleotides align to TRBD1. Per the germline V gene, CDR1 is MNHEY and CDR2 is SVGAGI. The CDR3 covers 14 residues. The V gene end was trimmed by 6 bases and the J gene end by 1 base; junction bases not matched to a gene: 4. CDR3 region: CASRKTGDNYGYTF. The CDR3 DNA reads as TGTGCCAGCAGGAAGACAGGGGATAACTATGGCTACACCTTC.

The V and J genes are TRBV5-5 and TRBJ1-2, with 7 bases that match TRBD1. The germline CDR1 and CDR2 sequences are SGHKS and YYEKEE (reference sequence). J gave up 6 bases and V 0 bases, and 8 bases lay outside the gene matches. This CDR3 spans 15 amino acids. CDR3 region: CASSLEGGAWHGYTF. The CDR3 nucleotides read TGTGCCAGCAGCTTGGAAGGGGGCGCGTGGCATGGCTACACCTTC.

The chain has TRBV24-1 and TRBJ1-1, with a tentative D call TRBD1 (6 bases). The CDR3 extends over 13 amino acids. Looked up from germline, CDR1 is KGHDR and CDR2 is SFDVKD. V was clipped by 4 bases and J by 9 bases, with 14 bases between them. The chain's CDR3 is CATSDPDSFKAFF. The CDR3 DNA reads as TGTGCCACCAGTGACCCGGACAGTTTTAAAGCTTTCTTT.

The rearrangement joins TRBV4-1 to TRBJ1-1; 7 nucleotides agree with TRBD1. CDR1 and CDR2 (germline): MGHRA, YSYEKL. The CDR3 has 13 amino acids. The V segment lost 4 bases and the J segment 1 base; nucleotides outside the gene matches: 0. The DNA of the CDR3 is TGCGCCAGCAGCCGGGACAGGAACACTGAAGCTTTCTTT. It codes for CASSRDRNTEAFF.

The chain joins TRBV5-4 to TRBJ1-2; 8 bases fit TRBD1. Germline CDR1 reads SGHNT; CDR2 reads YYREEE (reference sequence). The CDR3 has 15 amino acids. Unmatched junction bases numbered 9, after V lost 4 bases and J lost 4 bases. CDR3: CASSPGQGALYGYTF. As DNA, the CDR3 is TGTGCCAGCAGCCCAGGTCAGGGGGCCCTCTATGGCTACACCTTC.